This TCR beta chain was found in a study of cytomegalovirus exposure and HLA in healthy donors. Study-level points and caveats: The authors excluded some V segments, including TRBV6-2 and TRBV6-3, as indistinguishable. A later analysis found TCR association rates differed by HLA locus, highest for DRB1 and lowest for HLA-C. In vitro work confirmed that a few CMV-associated chains recognize CMV antigens. Fewer than 200 TCR beta chains were listed as cytomegalovirus-associated.

The germline gives CDR1 MNHEY, CDR2 SMNVEV (reference sequence). The CDR3 has 13 amino acids. The V gene lost 4 bases and the J gene lost 1 base, with 4 bases spanning the gap. This PCR relied on a set of 60 Vbeta primers and 13 Jbeta primers. TCRdb keeps only in-frame clones here, not all; method: immunoSEQ multiplex PCR. The table records around 180,000 clones, less than 75% of them present only once. As regards this clone: The antigen is not known.

Sequences were obtained from PBMCs. This chain connects TRBV27 to TRBJ2-2; D call uncertain. The clonotype comes from a girl aged 10 to 17 in good health and CMV-seronegative. CDR3: CASSSKNTGELFF. DNA of the CDR3: TGTGCCAGCAGTTCAAAGAACACCGGGGAGCTGTTTTTT.